This paragraph reports one TCR beta chain. The antigen it binds to is not known. Base qualities are not at hand, and no much larger clone is one base apart. The sample is drawn from a study of blood T cell repertoires in COVID-19 (dated by TCRdb to about 2020). Concerning the study at large: Samples covering the acute and convalescent phases of COVID-19 were provided by collaborators in the United States, Italy and Spain. The prospective study material was composed of cDNA or gDNA derived from T cells, B-cell-depleted T cells, or PBMCs. The repertoires were released in a freely available public database meant as a resource for research on the immune response to SARS-CoV-2. The dataset comprised deeply sampled blood TCRbeta repertoires from subjects exposed to, actively infected with, or recovered from COVID-19. The sample metadata nearly always contained a de-identified subject ID, COVID-19 status, age in years and sex. Where HLA class I and class II types were available, the types were taken from metadata supplied by the sample provider, not from assay-based typing. The samples were drawn from two sources: the first 160 participants of the ongoing ImmuneRACE study, and fewer than 1,500 subjects contributed by 6 global collaborators.

A second Seattle source provided samples from volunteer blood donors who had recovered from COVID-19. Each collaborating institution followed its own protocols to collect whole blood in K2EDTA tubes. For TCRbeta analysis, collaborators shipped samples in one of three forms: frozen whole blood, isolated PBMCs, or DNA extracted from either of those sample types. Compared with germline, V lacks 5 bases and J lacks 0 bases; bases without a gene match: 6. The CDR3 sequence holds 16 residues, the cysteine and phenylalanine included. Of all the DNA, just the CDR3 is kept, 48 bases in frame from base 1. The germline V gene yields SGHDN for CDR1 and FVKESK for CDR2. The immunoSEQ Assay, a bias-controlled multiplex PCR, was used to amplify TCRbeta CDR3 regions from genomic DNA. Per the original workflow: The number of nucleated cells in each sample was estimated by amplification of reference gene primers within the assay. Sequence reads were collapsed and filtered to measure the absolute abundance of every unique TCRbeta CDR3 rearrangement. For each sample, productive Simpson clonality was calculated by taking the square root of Simpson's diversity index across productive rearrangements. This is the immuneACCESS table as TCRdb keeps it, with only in-frame sequences that have V and J called. A part of the clones is gone; compared with another copy, unresolved V genes explain less than half, and the rest is unexplained. V, J and clone size derive from that table, while D and trimming were established from the DNA sequence. This sample holds 250,000 or so clones; around 83% were observed only once. Of the sample, approximately 1.4% is held by the ten largest clones.

General study outcomes and caveats: How much clinical and demographic metadata was included differed by source and by participant, and the metadata was provided uncurated.

The rearranged chain carries TRBV14 and TRBJ1-1; TRBD1 fits 10 bases in the junction. The source is a woman in her thirties or forties who had recovered from COVID-19. Sequencing used peripheral blood. The CDR3 reads as follows: CASSSRTGGLNTEAFF. The sequenced DNA is TGTGCCAGCAGCTCTAGGACAGGGGGACTGAACACTGAAGCTTTCTTT.